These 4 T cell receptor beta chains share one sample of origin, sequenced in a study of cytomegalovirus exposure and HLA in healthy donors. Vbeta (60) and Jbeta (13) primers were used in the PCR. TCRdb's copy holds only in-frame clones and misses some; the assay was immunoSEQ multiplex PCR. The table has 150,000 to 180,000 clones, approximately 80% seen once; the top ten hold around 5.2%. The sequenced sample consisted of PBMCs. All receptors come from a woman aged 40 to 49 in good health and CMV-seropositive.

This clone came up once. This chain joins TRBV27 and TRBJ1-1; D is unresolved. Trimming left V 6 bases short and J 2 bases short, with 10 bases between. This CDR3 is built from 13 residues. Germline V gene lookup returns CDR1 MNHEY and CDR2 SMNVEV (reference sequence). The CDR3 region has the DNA TGTGCCAGCAGCCCGGACTCCAACACTGAAGCTTTCTTT. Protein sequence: CASSPDSNTEAFF.

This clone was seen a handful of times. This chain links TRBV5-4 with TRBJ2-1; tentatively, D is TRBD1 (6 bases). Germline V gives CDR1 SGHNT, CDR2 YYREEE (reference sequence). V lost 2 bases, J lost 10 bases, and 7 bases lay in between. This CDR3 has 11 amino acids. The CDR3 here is CASSFGTEQFF. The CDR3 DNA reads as TGTGCCAGCAGCTTCGGGACAGAGCAGTTCTTC.

CDR3 sequence reads: CAISSTGRTTPLHF. The CDR3 DNA follows: TGTGCCATCAGTTCGACAGGTCGGACGACACCCCTCCACTTT. The chain combines TRBV10-3 with TRBJ1-6; perhaps TRBD1 as D (6 bases). Between the trimmed V and J ends, which lost 5 bases and 11 bases, there was a span of 16 bases. The CDR3 consists of 14 residues. Germline V gene data show CDR1 as ENHRY and CDR2 as SYGVKD.

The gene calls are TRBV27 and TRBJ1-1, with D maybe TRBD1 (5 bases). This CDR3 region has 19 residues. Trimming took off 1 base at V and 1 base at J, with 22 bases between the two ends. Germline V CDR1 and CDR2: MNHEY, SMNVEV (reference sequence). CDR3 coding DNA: TGTGCCAGCAGTTTATGGGGCGGGACCGATGAACTACCGAACACTGAAGCTTTCTTT. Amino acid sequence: CASSLWGGTDELPNTEAFF.